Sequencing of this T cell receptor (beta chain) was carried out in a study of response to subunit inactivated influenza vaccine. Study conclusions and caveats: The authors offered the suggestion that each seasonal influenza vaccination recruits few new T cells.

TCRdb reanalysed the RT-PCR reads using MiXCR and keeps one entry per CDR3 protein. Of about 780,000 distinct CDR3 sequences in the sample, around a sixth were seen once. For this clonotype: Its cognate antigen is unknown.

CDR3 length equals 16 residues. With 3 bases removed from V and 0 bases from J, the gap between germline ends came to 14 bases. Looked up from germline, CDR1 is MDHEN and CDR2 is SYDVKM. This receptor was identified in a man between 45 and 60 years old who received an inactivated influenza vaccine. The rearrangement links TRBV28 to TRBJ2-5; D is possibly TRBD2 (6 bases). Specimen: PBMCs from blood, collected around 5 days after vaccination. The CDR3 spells CASSFSGGVDQETQYF. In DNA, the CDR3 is TGTGCCAGCAGTTTCTCCGGGGGAGTCGACCAAGAGACCCAGTACTTC.